This is a list of T cell receptor beta chains from one sample in a study of blood T cell repertoires in COVID-19. Sequencing used immunoSEQ multiplex PCR; TCRdb keeps in-frame clones, though not all of them. The top ten hold approximately 4.2% of the sample, which has about 250,000 clones, 70% to 90% seen once. The sample consisted of PBMCs or T cells enriched from blood (not recorded which). The receptors originated from a woman aged 30 to 39 who had recovered from COVID-19. The CDR3 runs from the conserved cysteine through the conserved F or W. D genes are given only for firm matches. Not every row has a clone size; where given, it reads once, few, many or a size class.

TRBD1,TRBJ1-1,few,TRBV19,TGTGCCAGTAGTGCAGGGGGTAATGATGAAGCTTTCTTT,CASSAGGNDEAFF
NA,TRBJ1-1,NA,TRBV25-1,TGTGCCAGCAGTGAATTTGTTGGGAGAAGTACTGAAGCTTTCTTT,CASSEFVGRSTEAFF
NA,TRBJ1-2,NA,TRBV27,TGTGCCAGCAGTCAAGGGATCAGGGGAGACTATGGCTACACCTTC,CASSQGIRGDYGYTF
TRBD1,TRBJ1-4,NA,TRBV19,TGTGCCAGTAGTCTCCCCCGGGACAGGGCGCATGAAAAACTGTTTTTT,CASSLPRDRAHEKLFF
TRBD1,TRBJ2-1,NA,TRBV10-3,TGTGCCATCAGTGGTTACAGGGGGCAAAATGAGCAGTTCTTC,CAISGYRGQNEQFF
NA,TRBJ1-1,NA,TRBV13,TGTGCCAGCAGCTTACCCACCCCCATCCGGGGGACTGAAGCTTTCTTT,CASSLPTPIRGTEAFF
NA,TRBJ1-3,NA,TRBV7-9,TGTGCCAGCAGCTCTAACCTGAGGGGAGGTGGAAACACCATATATTTT,CASSSNLRGGGNTIYF
NA,TRBJ1-1,NA,TRBV7-2,TGTGCCAGCAGCTTACTTTGGACAACACCTGAAGCTTTCTTT,CASSLLWTTPEAFF
TRBD2,TRBJ2-5,NA,TRBV5-4,TGTGCCAGCAGCTACAAACTAGCGGGCCAAGAGACCCAGTACTTC,CASSYKLAGQETQYF
NA,TRBJ1-2,NA,TRBV2,TGTGCCAGCAGTGATAACAGGGCCTATGGCTACACCTTC,CASSDNRAYGYTF
NA,TRBJ1-4,once,TRBV29-1,TGCAGCGTCGCTGACAGTTTACCCAATGAAAAACTGTTTTTT,CSVADSLPNEKLFF
TRBD1,TRBJ1-5,once,TRBV27,TGTGCCAGCAGCTCCGGGACAGGGCATCAGCCCCAGCATTTT,CASSSGTGHQPQHF
TRBD2,TRBJ2-1,NA,TRBV2,TGTGCCAGCAGTGAAGGGTTAGTAGCGGGAGTGGGGTCCTACAATGAGCAGTTCTTC,CASSEGLVAGVGSYNEQFF
TRBD1,TRBJ2-7,NA,TRBV6-6,TGTGCCAGCAGCCCCGACAGGGGCCCCTACGAGCAGTACTTC,CASSPDRGPYEQYF
NA,TRBJ2-3,once,TRBV9,TGTGCCAGCAGCGTTAACAAGGAGCTTCGCACAGATACGCAGTATTTT,CASSVNKELRTDTQYF
TRBD2,TRBJ2-5,NA,TRBV9,TGTGCCAGCAGCGTAGGCGGGGGGGCCAGGGAGACCCAGTACTTC,CASSVGGGARETQYF
NA,TRBJ2-5,NA,TRBV5-4,TGTGCCAGCAGATCAGAGCTGTGGGCCTTACAAGAGACCCAGTACTTC,CASRSELWALQETQYF
TRBD1,TRBJ2-7,NA,TRBV19,TGTGCCAGTAGTGGGACAGGCGGATACGAGCAGTACTTC,CASSGTGGYEQYF